This is a list of T cell receptor beta chains from one sample in a study of OX40 agonist ivuxolimab in advanced cancers. This table comes from immunoSEQ multiplex PCR, and its TCRdb copy is limited to in-frame clones, with some not included. The table has 80,000 or so clones, 84% seen once. Material: CD4+ or CD8+ T cells sorted from blood, obtained in a trial of the OX40 agonist ivuxolimab. The receptors stem from an adult with an advanced solid tumor such as melanoma, head and neck, liver or kidney cancer. CDR3s include the opening cysteine and the closing phenylalanine or tryptophan. A D gene is named only where the DNA matches it firmly. For some rows the clone size is stated as once, few or many, or as a class when expanded; others skip it.

j_call | clone_size | d_call | v_call | cdr3_aa | cdr3_nt
TRBJ1-2 | . | . | TRBV7-9 | CASSLGGLQIYGYTF | TGTGCCAGCAGCTTAGGGGGTCTACAAATTTATGGCTACACCTTC
TRBJ2-7 | few | . | TRBV13 | CASSPRGLYEQYF | TGTGCCAGCAGCCCAAGAGGGCTATACGAGCAGTACTTC
TRBJ1-1 | . | . | TRBV6-5 | CASSYSDIMNTEAFF | TGTGCCAGCAGTTACTCGGACATCATGAACACTGAAGCTTTCTTT
TRBJ2-3 | . | . | TRBV15 | CATSRGLGGGGTDTQYF | TGTGCCACCAGCAGAGGATTAGGGGGAGGCGGCACAGATACGCAGTATTTT
TRBJ1-1 | . | . | TRBV6-1 | CASKHLNTEAFF | TGTGCCAGCAAGCACTTGAACACTGAAGCTTTCTTT
TRBJ2-7 | few | TRBD1 | TRBV5-6 | CANPDSLGQADYEQYF | TGTGCCAACCCTGACTCCCTTGGACAGGCGGACTACGAGCAGTACTTC
TRBJ1-2 | . | TRBD1 | TRBV4-1 | CASSPGQGNYGYTF | TGCGCCAGCAGCCCAGGACAGGGTAACTATGGCTACACCTTC
TRBJ2-4 | . | TRBD1 | TRBV19 | CASSIAGGTKNIQYF | TGTGCCAGTAGTATAGCAGGGGGAACCAAAAACATTCAGTACTTC
TRBJ2-2 | . | . | TRBV14 | CASSQEWTTNTGELFF | TGTGCCAGCAGCCAAGAATGGACTACTAACACCGGGGAGCTGTTTTTT
TRBJ2-7 | . | . | TRBV6-6 | CASSYEQDSYEQYF | TGTGCCAGCAGTTACGAACAGGACTCCTACGAGCAGTACTTC
TRBJ2-7 | . | TRBD2 | TRBV10-2 | CASKMGGTTYEQYF | TGCGCCAGCAAGATGGGAGGGACTACCTACGAGCAGTACTTC
TRBJ1-5 | . | TRBD1 | TRBV2 | CASSGQGGNQPQHF | TGTGCCAGCAGTGGTCAGGGGGGCAATCAGCCCCAGCATTTT
TRBJ2-2 | once | TRBD1 | TRBV19 | CASRDRDREGELFF | TGTGCCAGTAGGGACCGGGACAGGGAGGGGGAGCTGTTTTTT
TRBJ1-2 | . | TRBD1 | TRBV19 | CASSPGTGEDLDGYTF | TGTGCCAGTAGTCCCGGGACAGGGGAGGATTTAGATGGCTACACCTTC
TRBJ2-2 | . | TRBD2 | TRBV4-1 | CASSQDQALAGDTGELFF | TGCGCCAGCAGCCAAGATCAAGCCCTAGCGGGAGACACCGGGGAGCTGTTTTTT